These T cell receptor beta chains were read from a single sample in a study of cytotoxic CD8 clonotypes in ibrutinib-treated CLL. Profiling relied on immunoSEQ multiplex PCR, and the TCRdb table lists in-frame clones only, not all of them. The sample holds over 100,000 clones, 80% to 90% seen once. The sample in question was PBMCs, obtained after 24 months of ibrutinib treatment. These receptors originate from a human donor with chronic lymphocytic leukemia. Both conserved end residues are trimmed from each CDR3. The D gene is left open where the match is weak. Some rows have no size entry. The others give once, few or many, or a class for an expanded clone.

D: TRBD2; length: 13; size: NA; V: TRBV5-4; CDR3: ASSFAGGGSYEQY
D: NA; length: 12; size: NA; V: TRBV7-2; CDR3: ASSLDRSSYEQY
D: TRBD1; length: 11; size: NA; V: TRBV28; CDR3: ASSPGQQTEAF
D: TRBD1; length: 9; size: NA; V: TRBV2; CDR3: ASSGTGVKY
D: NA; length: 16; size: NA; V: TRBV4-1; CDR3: ASSRAPGLLGGNQPQH
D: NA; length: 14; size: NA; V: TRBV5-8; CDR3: ASSLFLGTSYNEQF
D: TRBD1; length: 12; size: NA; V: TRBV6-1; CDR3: ASSVGQGGYEQY
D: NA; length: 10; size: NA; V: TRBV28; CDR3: ASSFVPYEAF
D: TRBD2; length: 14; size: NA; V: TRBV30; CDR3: AWSVPSGGLSYEQY
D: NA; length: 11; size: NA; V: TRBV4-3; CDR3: ASSRTENTEAF
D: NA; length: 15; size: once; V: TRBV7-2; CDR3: ASSLDGISSYNSPLH
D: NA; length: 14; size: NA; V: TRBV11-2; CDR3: ASTGEGGPRRNIQY
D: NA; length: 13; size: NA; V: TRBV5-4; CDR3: ASSSDSYSGNTIY
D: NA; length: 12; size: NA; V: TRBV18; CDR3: ASSPNPKEETQY
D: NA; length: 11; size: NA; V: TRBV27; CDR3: ASSLSQGETQY
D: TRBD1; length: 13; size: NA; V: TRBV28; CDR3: ASSSTGQGYQPQH
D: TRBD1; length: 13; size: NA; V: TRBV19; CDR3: ASSPRDRATDTQY
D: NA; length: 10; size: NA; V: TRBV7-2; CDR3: ASSRSGETQY
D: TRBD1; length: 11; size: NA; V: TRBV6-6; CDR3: AAGDRGFNTIY
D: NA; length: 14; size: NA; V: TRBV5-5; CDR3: ASSLVRAWENTEAF
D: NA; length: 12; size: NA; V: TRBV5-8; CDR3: ASSSKRITDTQY
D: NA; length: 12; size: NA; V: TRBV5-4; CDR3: ASSSDGLRQPQH
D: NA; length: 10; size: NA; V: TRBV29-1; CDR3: SVSPTGNTIY
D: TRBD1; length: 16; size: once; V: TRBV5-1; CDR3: ASSLVPPGTGDNQPQH
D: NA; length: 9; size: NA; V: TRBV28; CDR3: ASPSSTEAF